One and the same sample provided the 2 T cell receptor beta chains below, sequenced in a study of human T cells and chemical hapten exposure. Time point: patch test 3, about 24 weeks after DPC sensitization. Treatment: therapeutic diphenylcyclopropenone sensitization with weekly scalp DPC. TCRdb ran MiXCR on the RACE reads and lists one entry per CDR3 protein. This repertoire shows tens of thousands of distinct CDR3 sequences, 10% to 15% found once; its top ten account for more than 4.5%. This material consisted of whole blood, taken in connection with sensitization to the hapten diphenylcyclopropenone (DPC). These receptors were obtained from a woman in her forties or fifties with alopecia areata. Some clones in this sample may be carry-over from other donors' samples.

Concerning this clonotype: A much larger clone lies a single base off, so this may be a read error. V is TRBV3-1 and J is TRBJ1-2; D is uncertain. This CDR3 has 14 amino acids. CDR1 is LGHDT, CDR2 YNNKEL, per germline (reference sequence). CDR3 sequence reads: CASSQGRENYGNTF. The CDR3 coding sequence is TGTGCCAGCAGCCAAGGAAGAGAGAACTATGGCAACACCTTC.

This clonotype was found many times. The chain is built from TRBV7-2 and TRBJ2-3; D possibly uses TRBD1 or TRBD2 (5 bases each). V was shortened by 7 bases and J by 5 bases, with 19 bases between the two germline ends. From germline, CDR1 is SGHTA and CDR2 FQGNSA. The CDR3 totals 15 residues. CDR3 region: CASTHGTSFLDTQYF. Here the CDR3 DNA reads TGTGCCAGCACCCACGGGACCTCCTTTCTAGATACGCAGTATTTT.